This entry concerns a single T cell receptor (beta chain). What it binds is unknown. V was pared by 5 bases and J by 6 bases, with 4 bases of the junction left unmatched. There are 15 residues in the CDR3. The germline CDR1 and CDR2 sequences are SEHNR and FQNEAQ (reference sequence). This sample stems from a study of graft-versus-host responses after intestinal transplantation. As for the study in general: After anti-thymocyte globulin induction, recipients took tacrolimus and steroids for three to four years.

Libraries were prepared by immunoSEQ multiplex PCR; TCRdb keeps only in-frame clonotypes and omits some of them. The sample shows 20,000 to 25,000 clones, 75% to 90% of them seen only once. Study-wide results and limits: The recipient marrow held GvH clones, and some of them showed up first in ileum or blood. Individuals carrying graft-donor T cell macrochimerism showed high graft-versus-host to host-versus-graft clonal ratios in allografts.

The starting material was PBMCs, obtained about 62 days after intestinal transplantation. This rearrangement joins TRBV7-9 to TRBJ2-1, with 13 bases lining up with TRBD2. The sequence was obtained from a human patient who received an intestinal transplant, so some T cells may come from the graft donor. CDR3 in amino acids: CASSTGLAGVNEQFF. The CDR3 region has the DNA TGTGCCAGCAGCACCGGACTAGCGGGGGTCAATGAGCAGTTCTTC.